These T cell receptor beta chains were read from a single sample in a study of blood T cell repertoires in COVID-19. Some clones are missing from TCRdb's copy, which holds only in-frame ones; the method was immunoSEQ multiplex PCR. The sample contains some 45,000 clones, 82% of which appear only once. The specimen was peripheral blood. These receptors all stem from a human donor in a cohort sampled during active COVID-19. CDR3s include the opening cysteine and the closing phenylalanine or tryptophan. The order of the fields is CDR3 DNA, CDR3 protein, V gene, clone size, J gene, D gene. D genes are given only for firm matches. Rows give clone size only sometimes, using once, few, many, or a class for an expanded clone.

TGCGCCAGCAGGGGACAGGCCATATACGAGCAGTACTTC	CASRGQAIYEQYF	TRBV5-1	-	TRBJ2-7	TRBD1
TGCGCCAGCAGATCAACACAGGGAAAAGCTTTCTTT	CASRSTQGKAFF	TRBV10-1	-	TRBJ1-1	-
TGTGCCAGCAGCCCCGGACTAGCAGCCAACAATGAGCAGTTCTTC	CASSPGLAANNEQFF	TRBV5-4	-	TRBJ2-1	TRBD2
TGTGCCACCAGCAGAGATGTGACGGGAGAGACCCAGTACTTC	CATSRDVTGETQYF	TRBV15	-	TRBJ2-5	-
TGTGCCAGTAGTCCCCTCAGGGGCGAGCAGTACTTC	CASSPLRGEQYF	TRBV19	-	TRBJ2-7	-
TGTGCCAGCAGCCAAACCCGCGGCGATTCACCCCTCCACTTT	CASSQTRGDSPLHF	TRBV3-1/TRBV3-2	few	TRBJ1-6	-
TGTGCCAGCAGTTTAGGGACAGACTATGGCTACACCTTC	CASSLGTDYGYTF	TRBV12-3/TRBV12-4	-	TRBJ1-2	-
TGTGCCAGCAGCTTCGGCGGGACCCACAATGAGCAGTTCTTC	CASSFGGTHNEQFF	TRBV7-2	-	TRBJ2-1	-
TGTGCCAGCAGCCCCCCGGGAGCAACTAATGAAAAACTGTTTTTT	CASSPPGATNEKLFF	TRBV3-1/TRBV3-2	-	TRBJ1-4	-
TGTGCCAGCAGCCCCTCCTCCCTAGGACTAGGAGAGGAGACCCAGTACTTC	CASSPSSLGLGEETQYF	TRBV7-8	-	TRBJ2-5	TRBD2
TGCGCCAGCAGCTCCGGACAGGGAGGAGAGACCCAGTACTTC	CASSSGQGGETQYF	TRBV5-1	-	TRBJ2-5	TRBD1